This T cell receptor beta chain derives from a study of response to subunit inactivated influenza vaccine. Study-level results: With each seasonal influenza vaccination, the authors suggested, few new T cells are recruited.

V was trimmed by 8 bases and J by 9 bases, leaving 20 bases between them. CDR3 length equals 14 residues. Germline lookup yields CDR1 MNHNS and CDR2 SASEGT. Each CDR3 protein gets one entry after TCRdb re-called the RT-PCR reads with MiXCR. The table records more than 200,000 distinct CDR3 sequences, approximately 12% of them present only once. This clonotype appeared many times. As yet, its antigen is unknown. The sample consisted of non-naive T cells sorted from PBMCs, taken 14 to 15 days before vaccination. The receptor was derived from a man aged 45 to 65 who received an inactivated influenza vaccine. This chain joins TRBV6-1 and TRBJ2-1; D is perhaps TRBD1 or TRBD2 (6 bases each). Here the CDR3 reads CASGLGGMVSEQFF. The CDR3 DNA follows: TGTGCCAGCGGTCTGGGGGGCATGGTCAGTGAGCAGTTCTTC.